This TCR beta chain was sequenced during a study of blood T cell repertoires in COVID-19. Study in general: COVID-19 samples collected from the United States, Italy and Spain covered acute and convalescent phases. T cells, B-cell-depleted T cells, or PBMCs supplied cDNA or gDNA.

Methods used by the authors: The assay estimated nucleated cells by amplifying reference gene primers. The data were produced by immunoSEQ multiplex PCR, yet TCRdb's version contains in-frame clones alone and is incomplete. V and J calls plus clone size are reproduced from that table; the DNA served to infer D and trimming. This sample yields about 270,000 clones, of which roughly nine tenths are seen a single time; about 8.6% belongs to the top ten. This clone came up a few times. With V trimmed by 1 base and J by 5 bases, 4 bases remained unmatched. The CDR3 is 15 amino acids. The V gene's germline CDR1 is SGHRS and CDR2 YFSETQ.

Sample: peripheral blood. The chain joins TRBV5-1 to TRBJ2-3; 10 bases fit TRBD1. The source of this sequence is a man aged 35-49 years with active or convalescent COVID-19. The CDR3, as DNA: TGCGCCAGCAGCTTGAGGACAGGGGGAGGAGATACGCAGTATTTT. Its protein product is CASSLRTGGGDTQYF.